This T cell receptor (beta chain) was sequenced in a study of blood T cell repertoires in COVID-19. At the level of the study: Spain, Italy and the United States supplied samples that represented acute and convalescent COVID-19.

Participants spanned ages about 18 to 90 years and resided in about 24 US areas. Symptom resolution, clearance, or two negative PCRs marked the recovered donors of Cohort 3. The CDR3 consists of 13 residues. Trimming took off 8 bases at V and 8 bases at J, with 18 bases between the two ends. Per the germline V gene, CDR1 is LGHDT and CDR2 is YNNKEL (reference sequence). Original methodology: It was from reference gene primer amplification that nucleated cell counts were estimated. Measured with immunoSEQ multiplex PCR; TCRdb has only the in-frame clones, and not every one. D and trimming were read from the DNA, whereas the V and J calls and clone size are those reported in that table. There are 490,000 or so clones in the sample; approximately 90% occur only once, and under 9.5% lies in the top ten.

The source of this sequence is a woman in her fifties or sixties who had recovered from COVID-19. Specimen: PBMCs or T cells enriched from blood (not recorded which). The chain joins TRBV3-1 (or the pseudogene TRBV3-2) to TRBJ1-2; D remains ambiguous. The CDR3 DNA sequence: TGTGCCAGCTCCCGGACCCCGGGGAGAGGCTACACCTTC. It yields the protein CASSRTPGRGYTF.